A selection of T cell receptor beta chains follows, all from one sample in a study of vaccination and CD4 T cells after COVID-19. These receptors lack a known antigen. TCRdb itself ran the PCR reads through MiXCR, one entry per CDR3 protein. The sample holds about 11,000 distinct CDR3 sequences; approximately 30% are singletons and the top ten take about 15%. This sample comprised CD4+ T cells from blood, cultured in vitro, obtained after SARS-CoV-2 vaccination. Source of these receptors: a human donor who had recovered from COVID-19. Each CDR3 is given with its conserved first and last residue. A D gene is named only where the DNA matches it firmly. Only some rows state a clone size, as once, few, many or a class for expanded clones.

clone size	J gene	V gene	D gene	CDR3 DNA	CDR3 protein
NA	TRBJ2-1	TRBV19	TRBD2	TGTGCCAGTAGTATAGGGTCGGGGGGAAGGAGCGATGAGCAGTTCTTC	CASSIGSGGRSDEQFF
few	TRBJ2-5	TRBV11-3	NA	TGTGCCAGCAGCAAAAGAGTGCGAGAGACCCAGTACTTC	CASSKRVRETQYF
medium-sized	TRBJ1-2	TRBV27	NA	TGTGCCAGCAGCTACTATGGCTACACCTTC	CASSYYGYTF
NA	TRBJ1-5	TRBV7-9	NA	TGTGCCAGCGGCTTAGGGTCCGGGTCGGGCAATCAGCCCCAGCATTTT	CASGLGSGSGNQPQHF
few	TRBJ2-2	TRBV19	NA	TGTGCCAGTAGTACCCGAGCACCAGGGGCCACCGGGGAGCTGTTTTTT	CASSTRAPGATGELFF
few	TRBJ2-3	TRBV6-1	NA	TGTGCCAGCAGGATTCAGGCCTACACAGATACGCAGTATTTT	CASRIQAYTDTQYF
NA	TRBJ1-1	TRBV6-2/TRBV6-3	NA	TGTGCCAGCAGTTACAGGGGGGCGCACACTGAAGCTTTCTTT	CASSYRGAHTEAFF
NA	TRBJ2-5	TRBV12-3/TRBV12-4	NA	TGTGCCAGCAGCCAATACGAGACCCAGTACTTC	CASSQYETQYF
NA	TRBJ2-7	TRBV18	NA	TGTGCCAGCTCACCTACCTCCCACGAGCAGTACTTC	CASSPTSHEQYF
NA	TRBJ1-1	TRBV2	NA	TGTGCCAGCAGTGCAGGACGGGACACTGAAGCTTTCTTT	CASSAGRDTEAFF
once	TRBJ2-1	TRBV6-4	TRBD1	TGTGCCAGCAGCCGGGACAGGGGGAACAATGAGCAGTTCTTC	CASSRDRGNNEQFF
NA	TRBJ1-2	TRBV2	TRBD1	TGTGCCAGCAGACAGGACAGGGACTATGGCTACACCTTC	CASRQDRDYGYTF
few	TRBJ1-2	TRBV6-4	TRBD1	TGTGCCAGCAGTGTAAGGACAGGGGACTATGGCTACACCTTC	CASSVRTGDYGYTF
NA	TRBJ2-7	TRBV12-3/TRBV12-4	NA	TGTGCCAGCAGTCCCCAGATGCGCGAGCAGTACTTC	CASSPQMREQYF
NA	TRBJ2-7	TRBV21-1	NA	TGTGCCAGCAGCAAAAAGGGGGGGCGGACAGGGGGTTCCTACGAGCAGTACTTC	CASSKKGGRTGGSYEQYF
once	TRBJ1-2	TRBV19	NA	TGTGCCAGTAGTATTGGCAGGGTTCATGGCTACACCTTC	CASSIGRVHGYTF
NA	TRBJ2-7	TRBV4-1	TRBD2	TGCGCCAGCAGCCAAGATCCTACTAGCGGGAGCTACGAGCAGTACTTC	CASSQDPTSGSYEQYF
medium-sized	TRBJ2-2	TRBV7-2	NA	TGTGCCAGCAGCCCCCAGCCCACCGGGGAGCTGTTTTTT	CASSPQPTGELFF
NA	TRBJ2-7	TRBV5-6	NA	TGTGCCAGCAGCTTGGTGGGGCAGGGGTCCTACGAGCAGTACTTC	CASSLVGQGSYEQYF
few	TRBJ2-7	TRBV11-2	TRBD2	TGTGCCAGCAGCTTGGGACTAGCGGGAGGGCCCGGCTACGAGCAGTACTTC	CASSLGLAGGPGYEQYF
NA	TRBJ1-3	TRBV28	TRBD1	TGTGCCAGCAGCCAAAAGTCTTTCAGGGGGCCGAACTCTGGAAACACCATATATTTT	CASSQKSFRGPNSGNTIYF
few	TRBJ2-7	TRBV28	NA	TGTGCCAGCAGTTACGGGGGCCCCTTGTACGAGCAGTACTTC	CASSYGGPLYEQYF
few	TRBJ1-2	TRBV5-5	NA	TGTGCCAGCAGCTTAACCTATATGGGCTACACCTTC	CASSLTYMGYTF
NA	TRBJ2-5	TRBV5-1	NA	TGCGCCAGCAGCCCGGGTGGGAGCCAAGAGACCCAGTACTTC	CASSPGGSQETQYF
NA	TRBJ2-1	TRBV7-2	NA	TGTGCCAGCAGTCCCGCTAGCGAGCCTTACAATGAGCAGTTCTTC	CASSPASEPYNEQFF
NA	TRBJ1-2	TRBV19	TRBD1	TGTGCCAGTAGTTTTACAGACAGGGCCTTCTATGGCTACACCTTC	CASSFTDRAFYGYTF
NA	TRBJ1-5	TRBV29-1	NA	TGCAGCGTTGAGGGTGGGCAGGGACAGCCCCAGCATTTT	CSVEGGQGQPQHF
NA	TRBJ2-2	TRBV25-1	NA	TGTGCCAGCAGTGAATCCCAGTGGACCGGGGAGCTGTTTTTT	CASSESQWTGELFF
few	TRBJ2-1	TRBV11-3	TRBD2	TGTGCCAGCAGCGTAGCGGGAGGGACCTACAATGAGCAGTTCTTC	CASSVAGGTYNEQFF
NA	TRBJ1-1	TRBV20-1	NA	TGCAGTGCTAGAGTGCGGGGGCTAATGAACACTGAAGCTTTCTTT	CSARVRGLMNTEAFF
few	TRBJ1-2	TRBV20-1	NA	TGCAGTGCTAGAGGCACCGTGGATGGCTACACCTTC	CSARGTVDGYTF
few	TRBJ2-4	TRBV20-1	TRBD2	TGCAGTGGCGGACGGCTAGCGGGGGCGGGGGGCATTCAGTACTTC	CSGGRLAGAGGIQYF
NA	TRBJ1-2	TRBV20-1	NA	TGCAGTGCTCGCTTACAACTCTATGGGGACTATGGCTACACCTTC	CSARLQLYGDYGYTF
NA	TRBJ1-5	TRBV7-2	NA	TGTGCCAGCAGCTCCTCGGGGCCCCTAAATCAGCCCGAGCATTTT	CASSSSGPLNQPEHF
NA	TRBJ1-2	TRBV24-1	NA	TGTGCCACCAGTGATAGGAGAGGGAACTATGGCTACACCTTC	CATSDRRGNYGYTF